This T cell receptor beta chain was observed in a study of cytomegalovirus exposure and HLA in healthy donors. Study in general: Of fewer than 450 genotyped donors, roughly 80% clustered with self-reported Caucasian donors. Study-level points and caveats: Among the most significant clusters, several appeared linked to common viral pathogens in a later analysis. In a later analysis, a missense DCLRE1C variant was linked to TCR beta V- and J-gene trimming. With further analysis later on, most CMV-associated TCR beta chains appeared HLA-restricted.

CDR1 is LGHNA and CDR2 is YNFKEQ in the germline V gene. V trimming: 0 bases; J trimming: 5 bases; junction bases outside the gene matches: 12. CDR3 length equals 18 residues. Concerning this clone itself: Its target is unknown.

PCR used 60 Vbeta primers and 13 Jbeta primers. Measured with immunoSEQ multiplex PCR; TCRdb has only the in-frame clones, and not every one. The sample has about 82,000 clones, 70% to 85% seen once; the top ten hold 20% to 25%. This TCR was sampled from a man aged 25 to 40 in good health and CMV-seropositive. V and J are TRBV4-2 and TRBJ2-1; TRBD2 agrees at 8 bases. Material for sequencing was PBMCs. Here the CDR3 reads CASSQDPPLAGGNNEQFF. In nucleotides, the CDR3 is TGTGCCAGCAGCCAAGATCCCCCACTCGCGGGAGGCAACAATGAGCAGTTCTTC.